A single sample gave rise to the 10 T cell receptor beta chains below, sequenced in a study of blood T cell repertoires in COVID-19. Here immunoSEQ multiplex PCR was the method, and the copy in TCRdb shows in-frame clones only, minus some. This table has 52,000 or so clones, less than 90% appearing once. Specimen: peripheral blood. The receptors were sampled from a woman in her 70s with active COVID-19.

The V call is TRBV28, the J call TRBJ2-5; 12 nucleotides agree with TRBD2. The V gene's germline CDR1 is MDHEN and CDR2 SYDVKM. With V trimmed by 0 bases and J by 6 bases, 5 bases remained unmatched. The CDR3 extends over 16 amino acids. The CDR3 sequence: CASSLWTSGRMKTQYF. CDR3 bases: TGTGCCAGCAGTTTATGGACTAGCGGGAGAATGAAGACCCAGTACTTC. The full variable domain, its missing parts supplied by reference TRBV28 and TRBJ2-5, is DVKVTQSSRYLVKRTGEKVFLECVQDMDHENMFWYRQDPGLGLRLIYFSYDVKMKEKGDIPEGYSVSREKKERFSLILESASTNQTSMYLCASSLWTSGRMKTQYFGPGTRLLVL.

The chain recombines TRBV28 with TRBJ1-2; D is unresolved. The germline V gene has CDR1 MDHEN and CDR2 SYDVKM. V was trimmed by 6 bases and J by 0 bases, leaving 17 bases between them. The CDR3 has 16 residues. The CDR3 here is CASSPPWSHTNYGYTF. CDR3 nucleotides: TGTGCCAGCAGCCCTCCTTGGAGCCACACTAACTATGGCTACACCTTC.

The chain recombines TRBV28 with TRBJ1-2; D gene uncertain. The CDR3 is made up of 12 amino acids. Trimming stripped 6 bases from V and 8 bases from J, with 13 bases between. Germline values: CDR1 MDHEN, CDR2 SYDVKM. The CDR3 here is CASRAASLGYTF. For the CDR3, the DNA is TGTGCCAGCAGGGCGGCGAGTCTGGGCTACACCTTC.

The chain recombines TRBV4-1 with TRBJ1-1, with a tentative D call TRBD1 (5 bases). With 3 bases removed from V and 0 bases from J, the gap between germline ends came to 8 bases. There are 14 residues in the CDR3. The germline CDR1 and CDR2 sequences are MGHRA and YSYEKL. The CDR3 nucleotides are TGCGCCAGCAGCCACCCGGACATGAACACTGAAGCTTTCTTT. Translated: CASSHPDMNTEAFF.

The chain uses TRBV19 and TRBJ2-7; the D gene is possibly TRBD1 (5 bases). Germline CDR1 and CDR2: LNHDA and SQIVND (reference sequence). CDR3 length: 14 residues. The V and J ends lost 7 bases and 4 bases respectively, with 17 bases between them. CDR3 in amino acids: CASTRSVGVYEQYF. The CDR3, as DNA: TGTGCCAGTACCCGTTCGGTAGGGGTGTACGAGCAGTACTTC.

The rearrangement joins TRBV7-2 to TRBJ2-5; D is uncertain. CDR1 is SGHTA, CDR2 FQGNSA, per germline. The CDR3 length is 14 residues. V lost 7 bases, J lost 5 bases, and 17 bases lay in between. The CDR3 region has the DNA TGTGCCAGCAATACCGACCCTTGGCGGGAGACCCAGTACTTC. Its protein is CASNTDPWRETQYF.

The chain links TRBV5-1 to TRBJ2-3; perhaps TRBD2 as D (6 bases). The CDR3 is made up of 18 amino acids. V was trimmed by 4 bases and J by 2 bases, leaving 23 bases between them. Germline-derived CDR1 and CDR2 are SGHRS and YFSETQ. CDR3 residues: CASSLVRGFLADTDTQYF. CDR3 nucleotides: TGCGCCAGCAGCCTTGTTAGGGGTTTTTTAGCGGACACAGATACGCAGTATTTT.

The rearrangement joins TRBV5-1 to TRBJ2-3; the match to TRBD2 covers 10 bases. There are 17 residues in the CDR3. J lost 3 bases, V lost 3 bases, and 10 bases had no gene match. Germline V lookup: CDR1 SGHRS, CDR2 YFSETQ. CDR3: CASSSKSSGSRTDTQYF. CDR3 nucleotide sequence: TGCGCCAGCAGCTCGAAGTCTAGCGGGAGTAGGACAGATACGCAGTATTTT.

This chain joins TRBV2 and TRBJ2-3; 8 nucleotides line up with TRBD1. With 4 bases clipped from V and 0 bases from J, the junction kept 3 bases outside the gene matches. CDR1 and CDR2 (germline): SNHLY, FYNNEI. CDR3 length equals 15 residues. As DNA, the CDR3 is TGTGCCAGCAGTGGGCAGGGGGCTAGCACAGATACGCAGTATTTT. Its translation: CASSGQGASTDTQYF.

The V and J genes are TRBV5-6 and TRBJ2-1, with 8 nucleotides matching TRBD2. Trimming at V came to 4 bases and at J to 2 bases, leaving 5 bases not matched to a gene. The germline V gene encodes CDR1 SGHDT and CDR2 YYEEEE. This CDR3 has 15 amino acids. CDR3 in amino acids: CASSPVAGTYNEQFF. As DNA, the CDR3 is TGTGCCAGCAGCCCGGTAGCGGGAACCTACAATGAGCAGTTCTTC. The full variable domain, with the rest looked up from reference TRBV5-6 and TRBJ2-1, is DAGVTQSPTHLIKTRGQQVTLRCSPKSGHDTVSWYQQALGQGPQFIFQYYEEEERQRGNFPDRFSGHQFPNYSSELNVNALLLGDSALYLCASSPVAGTYNEQFFGPGTRLTVL.